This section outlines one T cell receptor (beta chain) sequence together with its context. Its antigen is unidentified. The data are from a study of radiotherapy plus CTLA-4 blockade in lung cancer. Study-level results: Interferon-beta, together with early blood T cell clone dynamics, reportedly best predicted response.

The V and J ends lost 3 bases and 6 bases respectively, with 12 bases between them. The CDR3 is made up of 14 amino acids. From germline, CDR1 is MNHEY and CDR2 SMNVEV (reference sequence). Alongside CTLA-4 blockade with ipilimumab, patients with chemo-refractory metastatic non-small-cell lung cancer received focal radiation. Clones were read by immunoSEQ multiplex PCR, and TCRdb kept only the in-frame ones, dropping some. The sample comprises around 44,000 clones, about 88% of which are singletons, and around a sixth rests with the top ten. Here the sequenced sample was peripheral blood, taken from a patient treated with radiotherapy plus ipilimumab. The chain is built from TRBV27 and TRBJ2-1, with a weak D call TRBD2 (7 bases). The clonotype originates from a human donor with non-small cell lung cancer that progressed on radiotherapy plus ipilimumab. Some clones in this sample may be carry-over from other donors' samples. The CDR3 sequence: CASSLGGLGNEQFF. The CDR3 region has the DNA TGTGCCAGCAGTTTGGGGGGGCTCGGCAATGAGCAGTTCTTC.